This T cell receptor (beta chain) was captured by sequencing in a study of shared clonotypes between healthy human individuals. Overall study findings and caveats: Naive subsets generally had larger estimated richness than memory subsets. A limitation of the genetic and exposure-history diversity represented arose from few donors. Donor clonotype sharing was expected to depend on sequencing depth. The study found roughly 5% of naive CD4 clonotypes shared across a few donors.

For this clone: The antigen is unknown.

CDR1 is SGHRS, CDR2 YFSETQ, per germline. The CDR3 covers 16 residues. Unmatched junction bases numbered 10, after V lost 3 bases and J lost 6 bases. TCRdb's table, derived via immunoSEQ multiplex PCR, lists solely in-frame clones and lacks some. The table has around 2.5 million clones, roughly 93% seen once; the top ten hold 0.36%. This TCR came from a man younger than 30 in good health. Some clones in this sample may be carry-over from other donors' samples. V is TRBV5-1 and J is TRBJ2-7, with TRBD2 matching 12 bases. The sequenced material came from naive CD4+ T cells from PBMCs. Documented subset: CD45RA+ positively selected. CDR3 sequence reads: CASSSVPGLAGLEQYF. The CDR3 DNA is TGCGCCAGCAGCTCCGTTCCGGGACTAGCGGGTCTCGAGCAGTACTTC.